Listed here are 3 T cell receptor beta chains from one sample, sequenced in a study of T-cell reconstitution after alpha-beta-depleted transplantation in children. The library targeted TCRbeta and was prepared with unique molecular identifiers. Each CDR3 protein gets one entry after TCRdb re-called the PCR reads with MiXCR. This table holds about half a million distinct CDR3 sequences, approximately 12% found once. The input for sequencing was PBMCs from the stem cell graft donor, taken from the stem cell graft. All receptors derive from a human donor who donated a stem cell graft to a child with combined immunodeficiency.

This chain joins TRBV29-1 and TRBJ2-2, with TRBD1 matching over 9 bases. CDR1 is SQVTM, CDR2 ANQGSEA, per germline. The V segment lost 4 bases and the J segment 1 base; nucleotides outside the gene matches: 4. The CDR3 is made up of 15 amino acids. In DNA form, the CDR3 reads TGCAGCGTTGTAGGACAGGGGAAGAACACCGGGGAGCTGTTTTTT. It specifies CSVVGQGKNTGELFF.

Ten or more counts support this clonotype. V usage is TRBV15 and J usage is TRBJ2-1; 9 nucleotides line up with TRBD1. The CDR3 runs 15 residues. The ends lost 1 base at V and 5 bases at J; junction bases unmatched: 3. Germline assignment: CDR1 LNHNV and CDR2 YYDKDF (reference sequence). The CDR3 bases are TGTGCCACCAGCAGAGTAGGGACAGGGAACAATGAGCAGTTCTTC. Translating gives CATSRVGTGNNEQFF.

This clonotype was picked up a small number of times. The chain links TRBV6-5 to TRBJ2-5; D unclear. Germline CDR1 and CDR2: MNHEY and SVGAGI. The length of the CDR3 is 11 residues. V was trimmed by 6 bases and J by 5 bases, leaving 7 bases between them. CDR3 sequence reads: CASRKMETQYF. The CDR3 coding sequence is TGTGCCAGCAGAAAAATGGAGACCCAGTACTTC.